Listed below are T cell receptor beta chains from one sample, sequenced in a study of beta chain features in type 1 diabetes. Assay: immunoSEQ multiplex PCR; the TCRdb copy retains only in-frame clones and omits some. The repertoire holds 500,000 to 850,000 clones, with more than 13% as singletons. The specimen sequenced was naive CD4+ T cells from blood. The receptors originated from a man aged 18 to 30 with type 1 diabetes. Both conserved end residues are part of each CDR3. D genes are given only for firm matches. Some rows have no size entry. The others give once, few or many, or a class for an expanded clone.

cdr3_aa cdr3_nt j_call v_call clone_size d_call
CASSVQGANTEAFF TGTGCCAGCAGCGTTCAGGGGGCGAACACTGAAGCTTTCTTT TRBJ1-1 TRBV9 NA TRBD1
CASSPPGEETQYF TGTGCCAGCTCACCACCCGGGGAAGAGACCCAGTACTTC TRBJ2-5 TRBV18 NA NA
CAWSVGVSGANVLTF TGTGCCTGGAGTGTAGGTGTCTCTGGGGCCAACGTCCTGACTTTC TRBJ2-6 TRBV30 NA NA
CAFLRAGNTEAFF TGTGCCTTCCTCAGAGCAGGGAACACTGAAGCTTTCTTT TRBJ1-1 TRBV30 NA NA
CASSYRRQNTGELFF TGTGCCAGCAGTTACCGTAGACAGAACACCGGGGAGCTGTTTTTT TRBJ2-2 TRBV6-5 few NA
CAWSSPSGGPYEQYF TGTGCCTGGAGTTCACCCTCGGGGGGACCCTACGAGCAGTACTTC TRBJ2-7 TRBV30 NA TRBD2
CAWSAVPRENEQFF TGTGCCTGGAGTGCGGTTCCTCGGGAGAATGAGCAGTTCTTC TRBJ2-1 TRBV30 NA NA
CASSLISGERADTQYF TGTGCCAGCAGCCTCATATCGGGGGAACGGGCAGATACGCAGTATTTT TRBJ2-3 TRBV9 few NA
CASSTQGQGNQPQHF TGTGCCAGCAGCACCCAGGGACAGGGGAATCAGCCCCAGCATTTT TRBJ1-5 TRBV2 NA TRBD1
CASSLELAGPLEQYF TGTGCCAGCAGCTTAGAACTAGCGGGGCCCCTGGAGCAGTACTTC TRBJ2-7 TRBV7-9 NA TRBD2
CASTGILPGTYEQYF TGTGCCAGTACCGGGATTTTGCCGGGAACCTACGAGCAGTACTTC TRBJ2-7 TRBV19 NA NA
CASSFTSGFVLETQYF TGTGCCAGCAGTTTCACTAGCGGGTTCGTACTAGAGACCCAGTACTTC TRBJ2-5 TRBV27 NA TRBD2